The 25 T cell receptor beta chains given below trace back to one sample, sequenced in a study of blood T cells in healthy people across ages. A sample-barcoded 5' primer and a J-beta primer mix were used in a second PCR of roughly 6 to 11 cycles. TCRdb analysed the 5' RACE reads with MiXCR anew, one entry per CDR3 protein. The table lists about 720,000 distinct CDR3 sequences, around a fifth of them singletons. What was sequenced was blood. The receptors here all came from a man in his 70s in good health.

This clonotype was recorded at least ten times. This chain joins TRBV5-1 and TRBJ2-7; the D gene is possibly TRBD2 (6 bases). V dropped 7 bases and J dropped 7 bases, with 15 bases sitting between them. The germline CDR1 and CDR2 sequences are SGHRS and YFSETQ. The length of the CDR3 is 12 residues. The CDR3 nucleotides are TGCGCCAGCCGGGCGGGAAGTGGTGAGCAGTACTTC. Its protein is CASRAGSGEQYF.

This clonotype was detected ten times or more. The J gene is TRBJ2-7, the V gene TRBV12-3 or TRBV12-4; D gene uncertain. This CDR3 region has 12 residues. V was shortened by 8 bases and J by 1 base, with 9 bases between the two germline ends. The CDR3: CASSPPSYEQYF. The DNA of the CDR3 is TGTGCCAGCTCACCACCTTCCTACGAGCAGTACTTC.

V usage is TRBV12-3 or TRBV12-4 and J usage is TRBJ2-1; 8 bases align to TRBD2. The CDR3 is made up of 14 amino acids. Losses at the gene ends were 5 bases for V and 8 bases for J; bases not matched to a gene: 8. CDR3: CASSAGTRNHEQFF. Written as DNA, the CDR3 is TGTGCCAGCAGTGCCGGGACTAGGAACCATGAGCAGTTCTTC.

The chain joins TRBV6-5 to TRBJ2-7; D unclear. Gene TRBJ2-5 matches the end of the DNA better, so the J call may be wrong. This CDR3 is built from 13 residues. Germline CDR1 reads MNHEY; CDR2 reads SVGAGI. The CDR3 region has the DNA TGTGCCAGCACCAAGAGGAGCCAAGAGACCCAGTACTTC. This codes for CASTKRSQETQYF.

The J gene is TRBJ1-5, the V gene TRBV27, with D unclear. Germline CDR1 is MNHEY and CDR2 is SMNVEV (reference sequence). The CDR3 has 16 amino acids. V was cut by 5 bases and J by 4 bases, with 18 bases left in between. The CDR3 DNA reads TGTGCCAGCAGTGCCCGATCGCTTTACGAGAATCAGCCCCAGCATTTT. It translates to CASSARSLYENQPQHF.

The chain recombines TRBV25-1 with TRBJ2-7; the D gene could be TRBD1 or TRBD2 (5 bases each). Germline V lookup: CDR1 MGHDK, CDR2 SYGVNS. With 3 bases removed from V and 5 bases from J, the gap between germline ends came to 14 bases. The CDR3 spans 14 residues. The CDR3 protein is CASSEFGTPNEQYF. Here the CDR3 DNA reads TGTGCCAGCAGTGAGTTCGGGACCCCCAACGAGCAGTACTTC.

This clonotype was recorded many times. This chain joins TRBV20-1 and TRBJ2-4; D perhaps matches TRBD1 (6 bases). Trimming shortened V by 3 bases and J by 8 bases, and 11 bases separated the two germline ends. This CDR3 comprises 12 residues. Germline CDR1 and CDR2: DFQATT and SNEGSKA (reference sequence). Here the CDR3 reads CSASTGFDIQYF. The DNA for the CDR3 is TGCAGTGCTAGCACAGGGTTCGACATTCAGTACTTC.

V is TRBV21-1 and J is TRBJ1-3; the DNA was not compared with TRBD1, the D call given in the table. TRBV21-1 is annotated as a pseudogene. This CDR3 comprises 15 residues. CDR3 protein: CASSKGNRAGNTIYF. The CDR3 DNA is TGTGCCAGCAGCAAAGGAAACAGGGCTGGAAACACCATATATTTT.

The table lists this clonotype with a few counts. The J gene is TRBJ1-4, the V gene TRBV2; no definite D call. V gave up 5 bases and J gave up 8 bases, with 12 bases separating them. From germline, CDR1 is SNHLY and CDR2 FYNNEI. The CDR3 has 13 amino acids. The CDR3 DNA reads TGTGCCAGCAGTTCCAGAGACGGCGAAAAACTGTTTTTT. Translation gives CASSSRDGEKLFF.

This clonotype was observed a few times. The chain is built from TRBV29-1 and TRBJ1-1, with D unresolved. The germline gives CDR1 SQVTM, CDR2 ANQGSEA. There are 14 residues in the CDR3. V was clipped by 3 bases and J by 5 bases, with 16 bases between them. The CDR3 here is CSVDFRSSATEAFF. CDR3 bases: TGCAGCGTTGATTTCCGGTCATCGGCTACTGAAGCTTTCTTT.

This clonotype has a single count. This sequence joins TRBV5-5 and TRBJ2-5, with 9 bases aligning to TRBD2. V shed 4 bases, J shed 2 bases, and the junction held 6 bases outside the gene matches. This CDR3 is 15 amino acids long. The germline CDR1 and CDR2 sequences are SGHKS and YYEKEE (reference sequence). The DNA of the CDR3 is TGTGCCAGCAGCGTAGTAGCGGGGGCACAAGAGACCCAGTACTTC. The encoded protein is CASSVVAGAQETQYF.

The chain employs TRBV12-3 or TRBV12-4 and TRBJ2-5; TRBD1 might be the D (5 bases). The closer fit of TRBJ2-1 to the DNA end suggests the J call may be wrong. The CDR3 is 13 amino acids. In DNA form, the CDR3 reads TGTGCCAGCAAAGACAACCAGGGTAGTGAGCAGTTCTTC. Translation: CASKDNQGSEQFF.

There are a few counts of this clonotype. Here the CDR3 reads CASILEGTYEQYF. CDR3 nucleotides: TGTGCCAGCATCCTGGAGGGAACCTACGAGCAGTACTTC. The V and J genes are TRBV7-2 and TRBJ2-7, with a tentative D call TRBD2 (6 bases). V was clipped by 7 bases and J by 2 bases, with 12 bases between them. The germline CDR1 and CDR2 sequences are SGHTA and FQGNSA. The CDR3 runs 13 residues.

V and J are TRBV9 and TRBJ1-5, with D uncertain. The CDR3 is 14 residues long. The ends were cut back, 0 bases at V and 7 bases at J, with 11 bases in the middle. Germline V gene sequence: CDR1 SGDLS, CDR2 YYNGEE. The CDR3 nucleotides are TGTGCCAGCAGCGTAGGGGCCGATTACCAGCCCCAGCATTTT. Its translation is CASSVGADYQPQHF.

DNA of the CDR3: TGTGCCAGCGGGGGGGACAGTCGTAACTATGGCTACACCTTC. Translation: CASGGDSRNYGYTF. This chain links TRBV12-3 or TRBV12-4 with TRBJ1-2; 7 bases agree with TRBD1. V lost 8 bases and J lost 1; bases outside the gene matches: 7. The CDR3 runs 14 residues.

CDR3 nucleotide sequence: TGTGCCAGCAGTTTAAGGCTAGCGGGAGTAGGCAGCTCCTACGAGCAGTACGTC. Its translation: CASSLRLAGVGSSYEQYV. The chain has TRBV12-3 or TRBV12-4 and TRBJ2-7, with 10 bases identical to TRBD2. The trim removed 2 bases at V and 0 bases at J, leaving 10 bases unmatched. The CDR3 is 18 residues long.

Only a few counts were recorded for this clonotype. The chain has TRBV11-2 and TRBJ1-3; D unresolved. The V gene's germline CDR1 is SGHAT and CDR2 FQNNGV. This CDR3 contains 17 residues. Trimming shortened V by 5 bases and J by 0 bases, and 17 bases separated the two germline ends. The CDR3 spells CASSEPTDYLSGNTIYF. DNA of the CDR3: TGTGCCAGCAGCGAACCCACCGACTATCTCTCTGGAAACACCATATATTTT.

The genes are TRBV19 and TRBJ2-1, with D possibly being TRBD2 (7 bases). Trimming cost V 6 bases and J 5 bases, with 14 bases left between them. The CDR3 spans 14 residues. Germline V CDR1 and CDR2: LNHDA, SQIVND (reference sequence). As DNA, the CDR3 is TGTGCCAGTAGCGGGGGGCTAGCGGACAATGAGCAGTTCTTC. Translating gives CASSGGLADNEQFF.

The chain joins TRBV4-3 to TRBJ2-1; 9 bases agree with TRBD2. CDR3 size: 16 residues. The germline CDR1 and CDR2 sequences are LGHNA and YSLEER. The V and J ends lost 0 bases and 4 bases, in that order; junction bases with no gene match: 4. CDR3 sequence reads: CASSQEGLAIYNEQFF. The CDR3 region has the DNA TGCGCCAGCAGCCAAGAAGGACTAGCGATATACAATGAGCAGTTCTTC.

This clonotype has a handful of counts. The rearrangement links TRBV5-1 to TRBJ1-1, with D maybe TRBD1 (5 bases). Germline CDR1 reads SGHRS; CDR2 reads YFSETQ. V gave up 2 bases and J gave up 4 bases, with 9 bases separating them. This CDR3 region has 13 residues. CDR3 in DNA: TGCGCCAGCAGCTTTGCAGGGTCCACTGAAGCTTTCTTT. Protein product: CASSFAGSTEAFF.

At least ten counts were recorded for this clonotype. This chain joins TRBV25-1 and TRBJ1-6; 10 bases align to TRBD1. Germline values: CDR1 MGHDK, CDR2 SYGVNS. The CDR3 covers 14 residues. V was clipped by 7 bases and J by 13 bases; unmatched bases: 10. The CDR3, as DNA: TGTGCCAGCAAAGAAATGGGACAGGGGACGCCCCTCCACTTT. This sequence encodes CASKEMGQGTPLHF.

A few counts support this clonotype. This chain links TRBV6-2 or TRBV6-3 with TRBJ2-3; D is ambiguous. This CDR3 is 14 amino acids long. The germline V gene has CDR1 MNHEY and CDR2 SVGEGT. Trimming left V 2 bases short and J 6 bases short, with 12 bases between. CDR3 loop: CASSYTPSSDTQYF. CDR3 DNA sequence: TGTGCCAGCAGTTACACTCCGAGTTCGGATACGCAGTATTTT.

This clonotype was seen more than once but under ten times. CDR3 protein: CASSLLGLYNEQFF. The CDR3 coding sequence is TGTGCCAGCAGTTTACTAGGTCTCTACAATGAGCAGTTCTTC. The chain recombines TRBV12-3 or TRBV12-4 with TRBJ2-1; D is undetermined. The CDR3 loop spans 14 amino acids. The V gene lost 2 bases and the J gene lost 3 bases, with 8 bases spanning the gap.

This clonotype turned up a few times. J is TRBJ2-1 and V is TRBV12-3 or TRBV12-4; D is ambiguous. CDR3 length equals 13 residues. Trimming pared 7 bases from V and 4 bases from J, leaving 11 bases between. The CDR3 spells CASKEPGYNEQFF. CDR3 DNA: TGTGCCAGCAAAGAACCAGGTTACAATGAGCAGTTCTTC.

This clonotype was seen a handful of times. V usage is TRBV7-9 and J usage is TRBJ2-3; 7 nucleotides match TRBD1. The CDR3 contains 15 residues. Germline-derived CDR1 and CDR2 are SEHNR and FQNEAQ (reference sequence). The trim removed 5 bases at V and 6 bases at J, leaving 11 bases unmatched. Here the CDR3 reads CASSPRRQGSDTQYF. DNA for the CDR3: TGTGCCAGCAGCCCTCGTAGACAGGGATCTGATACGCAGTATTTT.